The 30 T cell receptor beta chains below come from one sample, sequenced in a study of blood T cell repertoires in COVID-19. Data came from immunoSEQ multiplex PCR; TCRdb stores just in-frame clones and leaves some out. This sample has roughly 230,000 clones, with approximately 84% found just once. Sequencing was done on a sample of peripheral blood. The receptors were sampled from a woman older than 75 with acute or convalescent COVID-19.

The gene calls are TRBV2 and TRBJ2-7, with 7 bases aligning to TRBD1. Unmatched junction bases numbered 19, after V lost 9 bases and J lost 5 bases. This CDR3 is built from 16 residues. Germline CDR1 and CDR2: SNHLY and FYNNEI. The CDR3 DNA reads TGTGCCAGTTCGGGACCGACAACGGACAGGAATGACGAGCAGTACTTC. Translation gives CASSGPTTDRNDEQYF.

The gene calls are TRBV4-1 and TRBJ2-4; 9 nucleotides align to TRBD2. CDR1 is MGHRA and CDR2 is YSYEKL in the germline V gene. Unmatched junction bases numbered 15, after V lost 6 bases and J lost 12 bases. CDR3 length equals 15 residues. The CDR3 reads CASSLQKGTSSAQYF. The CDR3 region has the DNA TGCGCCAGCAGTCTTCAGAAGGGGACTAGCTCGGCTCAGTACTTC.

The chain uses TRBV7-3 and TRBJ2-1; TRBD2 matches 16 bases. V shed 5 bases and J 9 bases; nucleotides not matched to a gene: 7. The CDR3 loop spans 16 amino acids. CDR1 is SGHTA, CDR2 FQGTGA, per germline. CDR3 residues: CASSPGLAGGPGEQFF. DNA for the CDR3: TGTGCCAGCAGCCCGGGACTAGCGGGAGGGCCTGGTGAGCAGTTCTTC.

This chain links TRBV6-5 with TRBJ1-2; 7 nucleotides align to TRBD1. The ends lost 5 bases at V and 2 bases at J; junction bases unmatched: 5. The CDR3 is 14 amino acids. Germline V gives CDR1 MNHEY, CDR2 SVGAGI. The CDR3: CASSPQGSNYGYTF. CDR3 DNA: TGTGCCAGCAGTCCACAGGGGAGCAACTATGGCTACACCTTC.

This chain links TRBV25-1 with TRBJ2-3, with D unresolved. CDR3 length equals 11 residues. Germline values: CDR1 MGHDK, CDR2 SYGVNS. The germline V and J ends were trimmed by 3 bases and 7 bases, with 5 bases remaining between them. CDR3: CASSEANTQYF. CDR3 bases: TGTGCCAGCAGTGAGGCAAATACGCAGTATTTT.

The chain employs TRBV10-3 and TRBJ2-7, with TRBD2 matching 11 bases. This CDR3 region has 13 residues. CDR1 and CDR2 from the germline V gene are ENHRY and SYGVKD. V lost 5 bases to trimming and J lost 5 bases; unmatched junction nucleotides: 2. The CDR3 loop is CAISRLAGNEQYF. In nucleotides, the CDR3 is TGTGCCATCAGTAGACTAGCGGGGAACGAGCAGTACTTC.

This clone has only a few counts. V is TRBV19 and J is TRBJ1-5; D remains unclear. The germline V gene encodes CDR1 LNHDA and CDR2 SQIVND (reference sequence). V shed 3 bases and J shed 0 bases, with 15 bases lying between them. This CDR3 region has 17 residues. CDR3 protein: CASSIGVIQFSNQPQHF. CDR3 coding DNA: TGTGCCAGTAGTATCGGAGTCATCCAGTTTAGCAATCAGCCCCAGCATTTT.

This clone was detected a few times. The J gene is TRBJ2-7, the V gene TRBV29-1, with 8 bases lining up with TRBD1. Germline V CDR1 and CDR2: SQVTM, ANQGSEA. The V and J ends lost 2 bases and 2 bases, in that order; junction bases with no gene match: 5. This CDR3 spans 14 amino acids. The CDR3 region is CSVESGQGTYEQYF. CDR3 nucleotide sequence: TGCAGCGTTGAAAGTGGACAGGGAACCTACGAGCAGTACTTC.

The J gene is TRBJ1-2, the V gene TRBV28, with 12 bases matching TRBD1. V dropped 5 bases and J dropped 8; count of bases not matched to a gene: 18. Per germline, CDR1 MDHEN and CDR2 SYDVKM. This CDR3 has 18 amino acids. This chain's CDR3 is CASSPPVPGQGARSGYTF. In DNA form, the CDR3 reads TGTGCCAGCAGTCCCCCTGTCCCGGGACAGGGGGCGAGATCGGGCTACACCTTC.

The chain links TRBV19 to TRBJ1-5; D gene uncertain. CDR1 and CDR2 (germline): LNHDA, SQIVND (reference sequence). The CDR3 spans 14 residues. V was trimmed by 5 bases and J by 5 bases, leaving 13 bases between them. CDR3 in amino acids: CASSDAGGYQPQHF. CDR3 in DNA: TGTGCCAGTAGTGACGCGGGCGGGTATCAGCCCCAGCATTTT.

The rearrangement uses TRBV7-2 and TRBJ1-5; possible D gene TRBD1, 5 bases. The V gene lost 2 bases and the J gene lost 3 bases, with 11 bases spanning the gap. This CDR3 is built from 15 residues. Germline loops: CDR1 SGHTA, CDR2 FQGNSA. The CDR3 bases are TGTGCCAGCAGCTTATCCACAGGCCCCAATCAGCCCCAGCATTTT. Translation: CASSLSTGPNQPQHF.

The chain combines TRBV2 with TRBJ1-4; TRBD1 matches 9 bases. Losses at the gene ends were 8 bases for V and 4 bases for J; bases not matched to a gene: 5. The germline gives CDR1 SNHLY, CDR2 FYNNEI. The CDR3 totals 14 residues. In DNA, the CDR3 is TGTGCCAGCGACAGGGGGATGGGTAATGAAAAACTGTTTTTT. Protein sequence: CASDRGMGNEKLFF.

The chain couples TRBV25-1 to TRBJ2-7, with 10 bases matching TRBD1. With 4 bases clipped from V and 4 bases from J, the junction kept 7 bases outside the gene matches. CDR1 MGHDK and CDR2 SYGVNS come from the germline V gene. This CDR3 spans 15 amino acids. The CDR3, as DNA: TGTGCCAGCAGTGGATCCGGGACAGGGGCGTACGAGCAGTACTTC. Translating gives CASSGSGTGAYEQYF.

This chain links TRBV18 with TRBJ1-2; D is perhaps TRBD1 (6 bases). CDR3 length: 16 residues. The germline V and J ends were trimmed by 3 bases and 5 bases, with 19 bases remaining between them. CDR1 and CDR2 from the germline V gene are KGHSH and LQKENI. The CDR3 DNA reads TGTGCCAGCTCACCGGAGGGGGGGGCGCGTTCGTATGGCTACACCTTC. Translation gives CASSPEGGARSYGYTF.

CDR3 residues: CASSLPGNEQFF. As DNA, the CDR3 is TGTGCCAGCAGCCTACCCGGGAATGAGCAGTTCTTC. J is TRBJ2-1 and V is TRBV7-3; the D is unclear. The CDR3 has 12 residues. V was clipped by 5 bases and J by 7 bases, with 9 bases between them. Germline V gives CDR1 SGHTA, CDR2 FQGTGA.

This chain connects TRBV11-3 to TRBJ2-3, with 8 bases aligning to TRBD1. CDR1 is SGHNT, CDR2 YENEEA, per germline. After removal of 5 bases from V and 2 bases from J, the junction contained 3 bases not matched to a gene. The CDR3 covers 14 residues. CDR3 sequence reads: CASSLGQATDTQYF. The CDR3 bases are TGTGCCAGCAGCCTGGGACAGGCCACAGATACGCAGTATTTT. The whole variable domain, filled in from reference TRBV11-3 and TRBJ2-3, reads EAGVVQSPRYKIIEKKQPVAFWCNPISGHNTLYWYLQNLGQGPELLIRYENEEAVDDSQLPKDRFSAERLKGVDSTLKIQPAELGDSAVYLCASSLGQATDTQYFGPGTRLTVL.

The V call is TRBV20-1, the J call TRBJ2-1, with D maybe TRBD1 (6 bases). Germline values: CDR1 DFQATT, CDR2 SNEGSKA (reference sequence). V lost 5 bases, J lost 10 bases, and 12 bases lay in between. The CDR3 totals 11 residues. The CDR3 region is CSAEQGKEQFF. CDR3 nucleotides: TGCAGTGCTGAGCAGGGGAAAGAGCAGTTCTTC.

J is TRBJ1-2 and V is TRBV2; 10 nucleotides agree with TRBD1. Germline CDR1 SNHLY, CDR2 FYNNEI. Trimming removed 6 bases from V and 5 bases from J; junction bases left unmatched: 6. This CDR3 region has 14 residues. The CDR3 here is CASSTGTGAYGYTF. The DNA of the CDR3 is TGTGCCAGCAGCACCGGGACAGGGGCATATGGCTACACCTTC.

The count of this clone is one. This chain joins TRBV30 and TRBJ1-1; D is possibly TRBD1 (6 bases). Trimming took off 1 base at V and 1 base at J, with 7 bases between the two ends. The CDR3 is 13 residues long. Germline CDR1 GTSNPN, CDR2 SVGIG (reference sequence). In DNA form, the CDR3 reads TGTGCCTGGAGTGGACAGGCGAACACTGAAGCTTTCTTT. It yields the protein CAWSGQANTEAFF.

This clone has only one observation. The V call is TRBV7-2, the J call TRBJ1-2; 7 bases are a match to TRBD1. CDR3 length: 13 residues. V trimming: 5 bases; J trimming: 1 base; junction bases outside the gene matches: 1. Germline CDR1 SGHTA, CDR2 FQGNSA. The CDR3 bases are TGTGCCAGCAGCCGGGACAGTAACTATGGCTACACCTTC. Its translation: CASSRDSNYGYTF. The whole variable domain, remainder taken from reference TRBV7-2 and TRBJ1-2, is GAGVSQSPSNKVTEKGKDVELRCDPISGHTALYWYRQSLGQGLEFLIYFQGNSAPDKSGLPSDRFSAERTGGSVSTLTIQRTQQEDSAVYLCASSRDSNYGYTFGSGTRLTVV.

This chain joins TRBV9 and TRBJ2-5, with D perhaps matching TRBD1 (6 bases). In germline, CDR1 is SGDLS, CDR2 YYNGEE. Trimming shortened V by 5 bases and J by 4 bases, and 21 bases separated the two germline ends. CDR3 size: 16 residues. CDR3 loop: CASSSGVAEGGETQYF. Here the CDR3 DNA reads TGTGCCAGCAGTTCCGGTGTGGCGGAAGGGGGAGAGACCCAGTACTTC.

This clone was found a few times. This chain joins TRBV10-3 and TRBJ1-3; no clear D. CDR1 is ENHRY, CDR2 SYGVKD, per germline. The CDR3 spans 15 residues. V gave up 2 bases and J gave up 6 bases, with 14 bases separating them. CDR3 DNA sequence: TGTGCCATCAGTGAGGACACCCAGGCAGTAAACACCATATATTTT. This encodes CAISEDTQAVNTIYF.

This chain uses TRBV10-3 with TRBJ1-1; the D gene is possibly TRBD1 (5 bases). The CDR3 loop spans 14 amino acids. The germline V and J ends were trimmed by 6 bases and 0 bases, with 11 bases remaining between them. CDR1 is ENHRY and CDR2 is SYGVKD in the germline V gene. The CDR3 here is CAISQTELNTEAFF. DNA of the CDR3: TGTGCCATCAGCCAGACAGAATTGAACACTGAAGCTTTCTTT.

The chain has TRBV6-2 or TRBV6-3 and TRBJ1-2; D not certain. This CDR3 has 16 amino acids. CDR1 and CDR2 (germline): MNHEY, SVGEGT. Trimming cost V 6 bases and J 0 bases, with 17 bases left between them. Written as DNA, the CDR3 is TGTGCCAGCAGCCCTCCCCAGGCCCTCGCTAACTATGGCTACACCTTC. Protein product: CASSPPQALANYGYTF.

The rearrangement joins TRBV19 to TRBJ2-1, with 8 bases matching TRBD1. Trimming cost V 7 bases and J 5 bases; bases outside gene matches: 10. The CDR3 spans 15 residues. Germline assignment: CDR1 LNHDA and CDR2 SQIVND (reference sequence). The CDR3 bases are TGTGCCAGTACCTTCCACCGGGACAGGAACAATGAGCAGTTCTTC. Amino acid sequence: CASTFHRDRNNEQFF.

The V gene is TRBV3-1 (or the pseudogene TRBV3-2), the J gene TRBJ2-7, with no clear D. Germline CDR1 LGHDT, CDR2 YNNKEL (reference sequence). The V gene lost 3 bases and the J gene lost 7 bases, with 13 bases spanning the gap. The CDR3 runs 13 residues. The CDR3 loop reads CASSQGWFWEQYF. The DNA for the CDR3 is TGTGCCAGCAGCCAGGGCTGGTTCTGGGAGCAGTACTTC.

Here the CDR3 DNA reads TGTGCCAGCAGCTTAGGGACTAGCGTAGACAATGAGCAGTTCTTC. Its protein product is CASSLGTSVDNEQFF. V gene TRBV5-4 combines with J gene TRBJ2-1; 10 positions match TRBD2. The CDR3 has 15 amino acids. CDR1 SGHNT and CDR2 YYREEE come from the germline V gene (reference sequence). The J segment lost 5 bases and the V segment lost 2 bases, leaving 4 bases of the junction unmatched.

V is TRBV4-2 and J is TRBJ1-5; the match to TRBD1 covers 9 bases. Germline V gene data show CDR1 as LGHNA and CDR2 as YNFKEQ. The CDR3 has 16 residues. J was trimmed by 0 bases and V by 4 bases; bases with no gene match: 4. Written as DNA, the CDR3 is TGTGCCAGCAGCCGGACAGGGGCGGGTAGCAATCAGCCCCAGCATTTT. Encoded protein: CASSRTGAGSNQPQHF.

The chain carries TRBV5-6 and TRBJ2-3; 10 bases are a match to TRBD1. From germline, CDR1 is SGHDT and CDR2 YYEEEE. The CDR3 is 15 residues long. Trimming at V came to 5 bases and at J to 3 bases, leaving 6 bases not matched to a gene. CDR3 nucleotide sequence: TGTGCCAGCAGTAGGGGACAGGGGAGTACAGATACGCAGTATTTT. It is translated as CASSRGQGSTDTQYF.

The table lists this clone with a few counts. The rearrangement uses TRBV6-6 and TRBJ2-7; 9 nucleotides agree with TRBD1. The CDR3 has 14 residues. Looked up from germline, CDR1 is MNHNY and CDR2 is SVGAGI (reference sequence). With V trimmed by 8 bases and J by 2 bases, 7 bases remained unmatched. DNA of the CDR3: TGTGCCAGCTGCCGGGGACAGGGACCCTACGAGCAGTACTTC. As protein: CASCRGQGPYEQYF.